The 31 T cell receptor beta chains listed next were all sequenced from one sample in a study of blood T cell repertoires in COVID-19. The table came from immunoSEQ multiplex PCR; TCRdb's copy has only in-frame clones and leaves some out. The profile shows about 480,000 clones, 85% to 90% of them singletons. Source material: peripheral blood. The receptors were sampled from a man between 18 and 29 years old with COVID-19, enrolled during active disease.

This chain joins TRBV5-5 and TRBJ1-4; 12 nucleotides match TRBD1. Germline V CDR1 and CDR2: SGHKS, YYEKEE (reference sequence). Trimming took 4 bases from V and 0 from J; bases not matched to a gene: 4. CDR3 length equals 17 residues. In DNA form, the CDR3 reads TGTGCCAGCAGCCGGGACAGGGGGCCCGCAACTAATGAAAAACTGTTTTTT. It translates to CASSRDRGPATNEKLFF.

This clone was recorded a few times. The genes are TRBV5-6 and TRBJ1-6; D might be TRBD1 (6 bases). In germline, CDR1 is SGHDT, CDR2 YYEEEE. V lost 0 bases and J lost 0, with 10 bases in between. The CDR3 contains 17 residues. The chain's CDR3 is CASSLVTGSSYNSPLHF. CDR3 nucleotide sequence: TGTGCCAGCAGCTTGGTTACAGGGAGCTCCTATAATTCACCCCTCCACTTT.

The CDR3: CAWSVTRYEQYF. Written as DNA, the CDR3 is TGTGCCTGGAGTGTAACCAGGTATGAGCAGTACTTC. This chain joins TRBV30 and TRBJ2-7, with D uncertain. The CDR3 consists of 12 residues. CDR1 and CDR2 from the germline V gene are GTSNPN and SVGIG (reference sequence). V gave up 0 bases and J gave up 7 bases, with 10 bases separating them.

This chain connects TRBV5-1 to TRBJ2-1; TRBD2 matches 7 bases. This CDR3 has 18 amino acids. The V gene's germline CDR1 is SGHRS and CDR2 YFSETQ. After removal of 0 bases from V and 1 base from J, the junction contained 10 bases not matched to a gene. CDR3 sequence (DNA): TGCGCCAGCAGCTTGGATCCCCGGGACTATTTATCCTACAATGAGCAGTTCTTC. This sequence encodes CASSLDPRDYLSYNEQFF. Combining the CDR3 with reference TRBV5-1 and TRBJ2-1 gives the whole variable domain KAGVTQTPRYLIKTRGQQVTLSCSPISGHRSVSWYQQTPGQGLQFLFEYFSETQRNKGNFPGRFSGRQFSNSRSEMNVSTLELGDSALYLCASSLDPRDYLSYNEQFFGPGTRLTVL.

The chain links TRBV5-5 to TRBJ2-1; 12 nucleotides align to TRBD2. The CDR3 length is 14 residues. Unmatched junction bases numbered 6, after V lost 6 bases and J lost 8 bases. Germline CDR1 and CDR2: SGHKS and YYEKEE (reference sequence). The CDR3 nucleotides read TGTGCCAGCACCCGACTAGCGGGGGAGTATGAGCAGTTCTTC. As protein: CASTRLAGEYEQFF.

V and J are TRBV11-3 and TRBJ2-7; the match to TRBD2 covers 12 bases. The V and J ends lost 6 bases and 6 bases, in that order; junction bases with no gene match: 12. Germline CDR1 reads SGHNT; CDR2 reads YENEEA. The CDR3 extends over 16 amino acids. CDR3 sequence reads: CASRRTSGTSIGEQYF. CDR3 coding DNA: TGTGCCAGCAGACGGACTAGCGGGACGTCAATAGGCGAGCAGTACTTC.

The rearrangement uses TRBV6-5 and TRBJ1-2; 7 bases are shared with TRBD1. Germline V CDR1 and CDR2: MNHEY, SVGAGI. J was trimmed by 4 bases and V by 2 bases; bases with no gene match: 4. CDR3 length equals 14 residues. CDR3 coding DNA: TGTGCCAGCAGTTACCGGACAGGTCGCTATGGCTACACCTTC. As protein: CASSYRTGRYGYTF.

V is TRBV6-5 and J is TRBJ2-3; 7 nucleotides align to TRBD2. CDR1 MNHEY and CDR2 SVGAGI come from the germline V gene. V was clipped by 10 bases and J by 2 bases; unmatched bases: 12. The CDR3 covers 15 residues. The CDR3 spells CATQRVGGYTDTQYF. For the CDR3, the DNA is TGTGCCACTCAGCGGGTCGGGGGGTACACAGATACGCAGTATTTT.

Here the CDR3 DNA reads TGTGCCCTTAGCGTAGCCTACGAGCAGTACTTC. Its translation: CALSVAYEQYF. This chain uses TRBV30 with TRBJ2-7; the D gene is possibly TRBD2 (5 bases). This CDR3 spans 11 amino acids. V was cut by 8 bases and J by 2 bases, with 10 bases left in between. CDR1 is GTSNPN and CDR2 is SVGIG in the germline V gene (reference sequence). The whole variable domain, remainder taken from reference TRBV30 and TRBJ2-7, is SQTIHQWPATLVQPVGSPLSLECTVEGTSNPNLYWYRQAAGRGLQLLFYSVGIGQISSEVPQNLSASRPQDRQFILSSKKLLLSDSGFYLCALSVAYEQYFGPGTRLTVT.

The CDR3 bases are TGTGCCAGCAGCGCCTCGCTAGCGGCCACCTACAATGAGCAGTTCTTC. As protein: CASSASLAATYNEQFF. The chain couples TRBV9 to TRBJ2-1; 7 nucleotides agree with TRBD2. The CDR3 length is 16 residues. Trimming cost V 3 bases and J 2 bases; bases outside gene matches: 8. The germline V gene has CDR1 SGDLS and CDR2 YYNGEE.

The chain is built from TRBV11-1 and TRBJ2-2; possible D gene TRBD2, 7 bases. The germline V gene has CDR1 SGHAT and CDR2 FQDESV (reference sequence). The CDR3 loop spans 16 amino acids. V was clipped by 5 bases and J by 3 bases, with 16 bases between them. This chain's CDR3 is CASSPGGGPYTGELFF. In DNA form, the CDR3 reads TGTGCCAGCAGCCCTGGGGGGGGGCCCTACACCGGGGAGCTGTTTTTT.

The rearrangement links TRBV3-1 (or the pseudogene TRBV3-2) to TRBJ1-6; 10 bases match TRBD1. The CDR3 is made up of 14 amino acids. Trimming removed 4 bases from V and 9 bases from J; junction bases left unmatched: 3. Germline CDR1 reads LGHDT; CDR2 reads YNNKEL (reference sequence). The DNA for the CDR3 is TGTGCCAGCAGCCGGAGGACAGGGGGTTCACCCCTCCACTTT. It codes for CASSRRTGGSPLHF.

The V call is TRBV24-1, the J call TRBJ1-2, with D uncertain. The CDR3 consists of 14 residues. Germline CDR1 is KGHDR and CDR2 is SFDVKD. Trimming took 9 bases from V and 8 from J, leaving 21 bases between them. The CDR3 coding sequence is TGTGCCACCGGCCGTTCGGGAGCCGGTGGAGGCTACACCTTC. Translation: CATGRSGAGGGYTF.

This sequence joins TRBV5-1 and TRBJ2-3; 13 nucleotides align to TRBD2. Losses at the gene ends were 2 bases for V and 1 base for J; bases not matched to a gene: 10. CDR1 is SGHRS, CDR2 YFSETQ, per germline. This CDR3 is 19 amino acids long. For the CDR3, the DNA is TGCGCCAGCAGCTTTAGTGTACTAGCGGGAGGGCCTGGCACAGATACGCAGTATTTT. Translating gives CASSFSVLAGGPGTDTQYF.

V is TRBV19 and J is TRBJ2-3; the match to TRBD2 covers 7 bases. The CDR3 is made up of 19 amino acids. Germline V CDR1 and CDR2: LNHDA, SQIVND (reference sequence). The J segment lost 0 bases and the V segment lost 1 base, leaving 13 bases of the junction unmatched. CDR3 protein: CASSIVSARGAGSTDTQYF. Written as DNA, the CDR3 is TGTGCCAGTAGTATAGTATCGGCCCGAGGAGCGGGAAGCACAGATACGCAGTATTTT.

V gene TRBV6-5 combines with J gene TRBJ1-4, with 7 bases lining up with TRBD1. After removal of 2 bases from V and 8 bases from J, the junction contained 5 bases not matched to a gene. Germline-derived CDR1 and CDR2 are MNHEY and SVGAGI. The CDR3 loop spans 14 amino acids. DNA for the CDR3: TGTGCCAGCAGTTACCAGGGGGAAAGCGAAAAACTGTTTTTT. Translation: CASSYQGESEKLFF.

This clone has more than one count but fewer than ten. This CDR3 reads CASSLGFGSPSGEQYF. The CDR3 DNA is TGTGCCAGCAGCTTAGGCTTCGGCAGCCCATCGGGGGAGCAGTACTTC. The rearrangement links TRBV7-2 to TRBJ2-7; D perhaps matches TRBD2 (5 bases). CDR1 is SGHTA, CDR2 FQGNSA, per germline. The germline V and J ends were trimmed by 1 base and 7 bases, with 20 bases remaining between them. The CDR3 is made up of 16 amino acids.

The chain combines TRBV6-5 with TRBJ2-2; 8 bases line up with TRBD2. The germline CDR1 and CDR2 sequences are MNHEY and SVGAGI. The CDR3 runs to 14 residues. V lost 10 bases to trimming and J lost 4 bases; unmatched junction nucleotides: 8. The CDR3, as DNA: TGTGCCACCTCCCGGGAGGGAAGCACCGGGGAGCTGTTTTTT. This encodes CATSREGSTGELFF.

The genes are TRBV11-3 and TRBJ2-5; D is uncertain. Trimming took 2 bases from V and 0 from J, leaving 10 bases between them. CDR3 length: 15 residues. The germline V gene has CDR1 SGHNT and CDR2 YENEEA. CDR3: CASSLHSKYQETQYF. The CDR3 nucleotides are TGTGCCAGCAGCTTACACAGCAAATACCAAGAGACCCAGTACTTC. The complete variable domain, with remaining parts taken from reference TRBV11-3 and TRBJ2-5, reads EAGVVQSPRYKIIEKKQPVAFWCNPISGHNTLYWYLQNLGQGPELLIRYENEEAVDDSQLPKDRFSAERLKGVDSTLKIQPAELGDSAVYLCASSLHSKYQETQYFGPGTRLLVL.

V is TRBV24-1 and J is TRBJ2-1, with 16 bases matching TRBD2. The trim removed 3 bases at V and 2 bases at J, leaving 6 bases unmatched. This CDR3 has 19 residues. Germline V gene lookup returns CDR1 KGHDR and CDR2 SFDVKD. The CDR3 nucleotides read TGTGCCACCAGTGATACTTCCGGGACTAGCGGGAGGGCCTACAATGAGCAGTTCTTC. Translated: CATSDTSGTSGRAYNEQFF.

The genes are TRBV28 and TRBJ1-3, with D possibly TRBD1 on 5 matching bases. V gave up 8 bases and J gave up 10 bases, with 15 bases separating them. CDR3 length: 12 amino acids. Germline values: CDR1 MDHEN, CDR2 SYDVKM. The DNA of the CDR3 is TGTGCCAGCTCCGCGACAGACCTGACCATATATTTT. Translation: CASSATDLTIYF.

The chain couples TRBV7-9 to TRBJ1-2; D may be TRBD1 (6 bases). This CDR3 comprises 15 residues. CDR1 SEHNR and CDR2 FQNEAQ come from the germline V gene (reference sequence). Trimming left V 5 bases short and J 7 bases short, with 20 bases between. CDR3 region: CASSLGQNPLLGYTF. The CDR3 DNA reads TGTGCCAGCAGCCTCGGACAGAACCCCTTACTTGGCTACACCTTC.

The V and J genes are TRBV10-1 and TRBJ2-5; 8 bases are a match to TRBD1. CDR1 is WNHNN, CDR2 SYGVQD, per germline (reference sequence). Unmatched junction bases numbered 8, after V lost 3 bases and J lost 5 bases. The CDR3 has 15 amino acids. CDR3 in DNA: TGCGCCAGCAGTGACGGCCAGGGGGCGCGGGAGACCCAGTACTTC. This gives the protein CASSDGQGARETQYF.

This chain links TRBV27 with TRBJ2-7; TRBD1 is a possible D gene (6 bases). Germline assignment: CDR1 MNHEY and CDR2 SMNVEV (reference sequence). The V and J ends lost 8 bases and 6 bases respectively, with 23 bases between them. The CDR3 is 15 amino acids. The CDR3 here is CASGLRQADLPEQYF. In nucleotides, the CDR3 is TGTGCCAGCGGCCTACGACAGGCCGATTTACCCGAGCAGTACTTC.

The rearrangement links TRBV27 to TRBJ1-1, with 7 bases fitting TRBD1. Germline V gives CDR1 MNHEY, CDR2 SMNVEV (reference sequence). The CDR3 length is 13 residues. J was trimmed by 11 bases and V by 4 bases; bases with no gene match: 10. In nucleotides, the CDR3 is TGTGCCAGCAGTTACCGACAGGGAGGTTACGCTTTCTTT. It codes for CASSYRQGGYAFF.

The V call is TRBV12-3 or TRBV12-4, the J call TRBJ2-1, with a possible D match to TRBD2 (5 bases). The CDR3 spans 13 residues. Trimming stripped 7 bases from V and 9 bases from J, with 16 bases between. CDR3: CASTNYRGGEQFF. The CDR3 bases are TGTGCCAGCACCAATTATCGGGGTGGTGAGCAGTTCTTC.

The V and J genes are TRBV5-4 and TRBJ2-3, with D perhaps matching TRBD2 (7 bases). The V gene lost 3 bases and the J gene lost 2 bases, with 10 bases spanning the gap. Looked up from germline, CDR1 is SGHNT and CDR2 is YYREEE (reference sequence). This CDR3 region has 14 residues. CDR3 protein: CASSWGGITDTQYF. CDR3 nucleotides: TGTGCCAGCAGCTGGGGGGGCATCACAGATACGCAGTATTTT.

The rearrangement uses TRBV2 and TRBJ2-5, with a tentative D call TRBD2 (5 bases). The CDR3 runs to 14 residues. V lost 8 bases and J 3 bases, leaving 16 bases between the germline ends. CDR1 is SNHLY and CDR2 is FYNNEI in the germline V gene. DNA for the CDR3: TGTGCCAGCCCGGGTTTAGAGGGTGAAGAGACCCAGTACTTC. Its translation: CASPGLEGEETQYF.

This chain joins TRBV3-1 (or the pseudogene TRBV3-2) and TRBJ2-2; TRBD1 matches 7 bases. The germline CDR1 and CDR2 sequences are LGHDT and YNNKEL (reference sequence). This CDR3 region has 16 residues. With V trimmed by 1 base and J by 3 bases, 5 bases remained unmatched. The CDR3 sequence: CASSQVEGADTGELFF. In DNA, the CDR3 is TGTGCCAGCAGCCAAGTTGAGGGGGCTGACACCGGGGAGCTGTTTTTT.

V and J are TRBV7-2 and TRBJ1-2, with D possibly matching TRBD1 (5 bases). Between the trimmed V and J ends, which lost 1 base and 4 bases, there was a span of 13 bases. This CDR3 spans 15 amino acids. Looked up from germline, CDR1 is SGHTA and CDR2 is FQGNSA. The CDR3 sequence is CASSLVGGSSYGYTF. CDR3 DNA: TGTGCCAGCAGCTTAGTGGGGGGAAGTAGCTATGGCTACACCTTC. The complete variable domain, with remaining parts taken from reference TRBV7-2 and TRBJ1-2, reads GAGVSQSPSNKVTEKGKDVELRCDPISGHTALYWYRQSLGQGLEFLIYFQGNSAPDKSGLPSDRFSAERTGGSVSTLTIQRTQQEDSAVYLCASSLVGGSSYGYTFGSGTRLTVV.

The chain has TRBV19 and TRBJ2-2; 7 nucleotides agree with TRBD1. This CDR3 has 18 amino acids. With 5 bases clipped from V and 7 bases from J, the junction kept 19 bases outside the gene matches. CDR1 is LNHDA and CDR2 is SQIVND in the germline V gene (reference sequence). The CDR3 spells CASSPPAPLAGGDGELFF. CDR3 DNA: TGTGCCAGTAGTCCACCTGCCCCCCTGGCAGGGGGAGACGGGGAGCTGTTTTTT.